This entry concerns a single T cell receptor (beta chain). The antigen is unknown. This entry is derived from a study of blood T cells in healthy people across ages. The second PCR ran about 6 to 12 cycles with a sample-barcoded 5' primer and J-beta primers. Each cDNA molecule was tagged by a template-switch adaptor that had 12 random nucleotides. TCRdb recomputed calls from the 5' RACE reads with MiXCR, one row per CDR3 protein. This sample has 1.5 million to 2 million distinct CDR3 sequences, with roughly 43% found just once. Germline V gene lookup returns CDR1 PRHDT and CDR2 FYEKMQ (reference sequence). Trimming shortened V by 1 base and J by 0 bases, and 9 bases separated the two germline ends. This CDR3 comprises 15 residues. The study, taken as a whole, reports: Shifts in expanded clonotypes may have been confounded by donor CMV status, which was unknown. Bulk PBMC profiling left naive and antigen-experienced comparisons inconclusive.

The V call is TRBV13, the J call TRBJ1-1; D unresolved. The clonotype comes from a human donor in good health. Sequencing was done on a sample of blood. The CDR3 nucleotides are TGTGCCAGCAGCTTAGCCCCAGGATTGAACACTGAAGCTTTCTTT. The encoded protein is CASSLAPGLNTEAFF.